Shown below are 25 T cell receptor beta chains from a single sample sequenced in a study of T-cell reconstitution after alpha-beta-depleted transplantation in children. The TCRbeta library incorporated unique molecular identifiers. Each CDR3 protein is one row after TCRdb ran MiXCR on the PCR reads. This table holds a few hundred thousand distinct CDR3 sequences, more than 20% found once. The sample consisted of PBMCs, taken before TCRalphabeta/CD19-depleted stem cell transplant. The source of these receptors is a boy younger than two with Wiskott-Aldrich syndrome, due to receive a stem cell transplant.

This clonotype turned up a few times. The genes are TRBV7-9 and TRBJ2-5; weak D call: TRBD2 (6 bases). The CDR3 totals 15 residues. Germline V gene lookup returns CDR1 SEHNR and CDR2 FQNEAQ (reference sequence). The germline V and J ends were trimmed by 5 bases and 5 bases, with 18 bases remaining between them. Here the CDR3 reads CASSPLGGARETQYF. The CDR3 nucleotides are TGTGCCAGCAGCCCCCTCGGGGGAGCTCGGGAGACCCAGTACTTC.

The table lists this clonotype with a few counts. Here the CDR3 DNA reads TGCGCCAGCAGCCAAGTCGGACTAGCGGGAATAGATACGCAGTATTTT. Amino acid sequence: CASSQVGLAGIDTQYF. The chain couples TRBV4-1 to TRBJ2-3, with 12 bases matching TRBD2. The CDR3 loop spans 16 amino acids. Germline V gene sequence: CDR1 MGHRA, CDR2 YSYEKL. Unmatched junction bases numbered 4, after V lost 1 base and J lost 5 bases.

The chain joins TRBV20-1 to TRBJ2-1; 10 positions match TRBD2. The CDR3 is 15 amino acids. The ends lost 1 base at V and 7 bases at J; junction bases unmatched: 7. Germline CDR1 reads DFQATT; CDR2 reads SNEGSKA (reference sequence). In DNA, the CDR3 is TGCAGTGCTAGAGTGCTAGCGGGAGCTATTAATGAGCAGTTCTTC. Its protein product is CSARVLAGAINEQFF.

DNA for the CDR3: TGCGCCAGCAGCTTGGACGTGGTTTCCAACACTGAAGCTTTCTTT. The encoded protein is CASSLDVVSNTEAFF. This chain links TRBV5-1 with TRBJ1-1, with no clear D. The ends were cut back, 0 bases at V and 2 bases at J, with 11 bases in the middle. This CDR3 is built from 15 residues. Germline CDR1 and CDR2: SGHRS and YFSETQ.

Only a few counts were recorded for this clonotype. The chain carries TRBV4-2 and TRBJ2-1, with TRBD2 matching 15 bases. The trim removed 1 base at V and 6 bases at J, leaving 7 bases unmatched. This CDR3 has 18 amino acids. The germline CDR1 and CDR2 sequences are LGHNA and YNFKEQ. The CDR3 sequence is CASSQAGTSGRYANEQFF. Here the CDR3 DNA reads TGTGCCAGCAGCCAAGCGGGGACTAGCGGGAGGTACGCCAATGAGCAGTTCTTC.

This clonotype occurred a few times. The V and J genes are TRBV4-2 and TRBJ1-2, with a tentative D call TRBD1 (6 bases). V shed 1 base and J shed 8 bases, with 14 bases lying between them. The CDR3 spans 14 residues. From germline, CDR1 is LGHNA and CDR2 YNFKEQ. This CDR3 is CASSQAGGWQGYTF. In nucleotides, the CDR3 is TGTGCCAGCAGCCAAGCGGGGGGCTGGCAGGGCTACACCTTC.

This clonotype has only one observation. An end of the junction differs from the germline gene, which may be a read error. The V and J genes are TRBV15 and TRBJ2-7; the D gene is possibly TRBD1 (5 bases). The CDR3 extends over 16 amino acids. Germline CDR1 is LNHNV and CDR2 is YYDKDF (reference sequence). CDR3 nucleotides: TGTGTCACCAGCAGAGCCCATAGGGGTTCATTTAGAGAGCAGTACTTC. This gives the protein CVTSRAHRGSFREQYF.

The chain uses TRBV20-1 and TRBJ1-2, with TRBD1 as a possible D gene (5 bases). CDR1 and CDR2 (germline): DFQATT, SNEGSKA (reference sequence). The CDR3 runs 14 residues. Between the trimmed V and J ends, which lost 5 bases and 4 bases, there was a span of 17 bases. The CDR3: CSAQTGRVVYGYTF. CDR3 bases: TGCAGTGCTCAAACAGGTCGAGTAGTCTATGGCTACACCTTC.

The chain couples TRBV14 to TRBJ2-7; D unresolved. Trimming removed 1 base at V and 4 bases at J, with 11 bases between. Germline CDR1 and CDR2: SGHDN and FVKESK. This CDR3 spans 14 amino acids. CDR3 region: CASSQGRASYEQYF. Written as DNA, the CDR3 is TGTGCCAGCAGCCAAGGAAGGGCTTCATACGAGCAGTACTTC.

In its sample, this clonotype was seen many times. The J gene is TRBJ1-2, the V gene TRBV25-1, with D unclear. The V end lost 5 bases, the J end lost 8 bases, and 12 bases lay between the germline ends. Germline CDR1 is MGHDK and CDR2 is SYGVNS. CDR3 length: 12 amino acids. The CDR3 loop is CASSPGSLGYTF. DNA for the CDR3: TGTGCCAGCAGTCCGGGTAGTTTGGGCTACACCTTC.

The CDR3, as DNA: TGTGCCAGCAGCGTGGGGAGGGCCGCCTACAATGAGCAGTTCTTC. Protein: CASSVGRAAYNEQFF. The gene calls are TRBV9 and TRBJ2-1; 7 bases match TRBD2. The ends lost 2 bases at V and 2 bases at J; junction bases unmatched: 4. Germline V lookup: CDR1 SGDLS, CDR2 YYNGEE. This CDR3 spans 15 amino acids. Filled out from reference TRBV9 and TRBJ2-1, the complete variable domain reads DSGVTQTPKHLITATGQRVTLRCSPRSGDLSVYWYQQSLDQGLQFLIQYYNGEERAKGNILERFSAQQFPDLHSELNLSSLELGDSALYFCASSVGRAAYNEQFFGPGTRLTVL.

The chain is built from TRBV27 and TRBJ1-4, with 8 positions matching TRBD1. The germline V gene has CDR1 MNHEY and CDR2 SMNVEV (reference sequence). The V segment lost 2 bases and the J segment 6 bases; nucleotides outside the gene matches: 5. This CDR3 region has 15 residues. CDR3 DNA: TGTGCCAGCAGTTTAATCGGACAGGGAGATGAAAAACTGTTTTTT. It encodes CASSLIGQGDEKLFF.

This sequence joins TRBV4-1 and TRBJ2-7; D not certain. The germline V gene has CDR1 MGHRA and CDR2 YSYEKL. V dropped 0 bases and J dropped 6 bases, with 12 bases sitting between them. The CDR3 spans 14 residues. The CDR3: CASSQEGGMGEQYF. Written as DNA, the CDR3 is TGCGCCAGCAGCCAAGAGGGCGGAATGGGCGAGCAGTACTTC.

This clonotype was picked up a small number of times. V gene TRBV27 combines with J gene TRBJ2-7; 8 positions agree with TRBD1. Losses at the gene ends were 5 bases for V and 5 bases for J; bases not matched to a gene: 8. The germline CDR1 and CDR2 sequences are MNHEY and SMNVEV (reference sequence). This CDR3 has 14 residues. The CDR3: CASSKYQGANEQYF. CDR3 coding DNA: TGTGCCAGCAGTAAATACCAGGGGGCCAACGAGCAGTACTTC.

This clonotype was counted between two and nine times. The chain joins TRBV5-1 to TRBJ2-3; D is unclear. CDR3 length equals 13 residues. Germline CDR1 SGHRS, CDR2 YFSETQ. Trimming pared 3 bases from V and 4 bases from J, leaving 9 bases between. CDR3: CASSSTPSDTQYF. The CDR3 coding sequence is TGCGCCAGCAGCTCCACGCCATCAGATACGCAGTATTTT.

In its sample, this clonotype was seen a few times. The V gene is TRBV4-1, the J gene TRBJ1-4, with D uncertain. CDR3 size: 16 residues. CDR1 is MGHRA, CDR2 YSYEKL, per germline. V lost 4 bases and J 0 bases, leaving 12 bases between the germline ends. The CDR3 coding sequence is TGCGCCAGCAGCCGCGTTCTAGGGTCAACTAATGAAAAACTGTTTTTT. Translated, it gives CASSRVLGSTNEKLFF.

This rearrangement joins TRBV5-4 to TRBJ2-5, with TRBD2 matching 7 bases. Trimming at V came to 0 bases and at J to 5 bases, leaving 7 bases not matched to a gene. Germline CDR1 SGHNT, CDR2 YYREEE (reference sequence). The length of the CDR3 is 15 residues. CDR3 DNA: TGTGCCAGCAGCTTGGCGGCTAGCGGACACGAGACCCAGTACTTC. This translates into CASSLAASGHETQYF.

The table lists this clonotype with a few counts. The chain links TRBV18 to TRBJ1-2; no reliable D call. The germline V and J ends were trimmed by 2 bases and 4 bases, with 5 bases remaining between them. The CDR3 length is 12 residues. CDR1 is KGHSH, CDR2 LQKENI, per germline. The CDR3 is CASSPDTYGYTF. CDR3 bases: TGTGCCAGCTCACCAGACACCTATGGCTACACCTTC.

J is TRBJ2-1 and V is TRBV12-5, with 10 bases fitting TRBD2. The V gene end was trimmed by 0 bases and the J gene end by 3 bases; junction bases not matched to a gene: 8. The germline CDR1 and CDR2 sequences are LGHNT and FRNRAP. The CDR3 has 18 amino acids. The CDR3 region is CASGLVRRLAGDYNEQFF. CDR3 nucleotide sequence: TGTGCTAGTGGTTTGGTACGGAGGCTAGCGGGAGACTACAATGAGCAGTTCTTC.

The gene calls are TRBV28 and TRBJ2-5; 10 positions match TRBD2. The junction had 15 bases not matched to a gene; V was cut back by 3 bases and J by 14 bases. CDR3 size: 15 residues. Germline CDR1 is MDHEN and CDR2 is SYDVKM. CDR3 sequence (DNA): TGTGCCAGCAGTTTTGGAGGACTAGCGGCTCTCCCGAGATACTTC. This encodes CASSFGGLAALPRYF.

The sample holds a few counts of this clonotype. V and J are TRBV15 and TRBJ2-7; D gene unclear. CDR1 LNHNV and CDR2 YYDKDF come from the germline V gene (reference sequence). V lost 3 bases and J lost 7, with 13 bases in between. The CDR3 is 13 amino acids. This CDR3 reads CATSRIGLGEQYF. CDR3 coding DNA: TGTGCCACCAGCAGGATAGGTCTGGGGGAGCAGTACTTC.

V and J are TRBV10-3 and TRBJ2-1; D remains ambiguous. V was trimmed by 0 bases and J by 9 bases, leaving 6 bases between them. The CDR3 contains 12 residues. The germline gives CDR1 ENHRY, CDR2 SYGVKD. CDR3 nucleotides: TGTGCCATCAGTGAGTCTTCGGGTGAGCAGTTCTTC. Translated, it gives CAISESSGEQFF.

The V gene is TRBV20-1, the J gene TRBJ2-1, with 12 bases lining up with TRBD2. The CDR3 has 17 residues. V shed 2 bases and J 2 bases; nucleotides not matched to a gene: 7. CDR1 and CDR2 (germline): DFQATT, SNEGSKA (reference sequence). The CDR3 nucleotides read TGCAGTGCTAGATCACTTCGGACTAGCGGGGCCTACAATGAGCAGTTCTTC. Translating it yields CSARSLRTSGAYNEQFF.

The chain employs TRBV5-1 and TRBJ1-1; D gene ambiguous. In germline, CDR1 is SGHRS, CDR2 YFSETQ. V dropped 1 base and J dropped 1 base, with 8 bases sitting between them. The CDR3 length is 14 residues. The CDR3 nucleotides are TGCGCCAGCAGCTTGAGGCCCCCGAACACTGAAGCTTTCTTT. Translating gives CASSLRPPNTEAFF.

In its sample, this clonotype was seen a few times. This chain uses TRBV7-8 with TRBJ2-5, with 9 bases identical to TRBD1. Losses at the gene ends were 3 bases for V and 5 bases for J; bases not matched to a gene: 4. The CDR3 is made up of 14 amino acids. Looked up from germline, CDR1 is SGHVS and CDR2 is FQNEAQ. In DNA, the CDR3 is TGTGCCAGCAGCTTTAACAGGGGGCGGGAGACCCAGTACTTC. It translates to CASSFNRGRETQYF. Filled out from reference TRBV7-8 and TRBJ2-5, the complete variable domain reads GAGVSQSPRYKVAKRGQDVALRCDPISGHVSLFWYQQALGQGPEFLTYFQNEAQLDKSGLPSDRFFAERPEGSVSTLKIQRTQQEDSAVYLCASSFNRGRETQYFGPGTRLLVL.